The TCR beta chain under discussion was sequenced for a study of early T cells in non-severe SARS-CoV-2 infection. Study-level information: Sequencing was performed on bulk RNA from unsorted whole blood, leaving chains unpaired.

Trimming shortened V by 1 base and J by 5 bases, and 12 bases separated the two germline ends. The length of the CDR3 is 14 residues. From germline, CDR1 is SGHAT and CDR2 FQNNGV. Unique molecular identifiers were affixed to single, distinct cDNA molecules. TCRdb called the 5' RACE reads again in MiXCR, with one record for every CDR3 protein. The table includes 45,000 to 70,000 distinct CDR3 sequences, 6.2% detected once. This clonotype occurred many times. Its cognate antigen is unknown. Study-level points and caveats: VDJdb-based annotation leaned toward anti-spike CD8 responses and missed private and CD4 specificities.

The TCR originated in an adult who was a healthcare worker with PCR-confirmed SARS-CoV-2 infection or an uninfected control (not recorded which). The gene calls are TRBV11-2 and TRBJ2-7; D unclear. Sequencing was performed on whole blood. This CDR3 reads CASSLGSGPNEQYF. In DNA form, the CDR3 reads TGTGCCAGCAGCTTAGGTAGTGGGCCAAACGAGCAGTACTTC.